These 26 T cell receptor beta chains came from one sample sequenced in a study of identical twins' blood T cells. One entry per CDR3 protein, called by TCRdb with MiXCR from the 5' RACE reads. This sample has 350,000 to 450,000 distinct CDR3 sequences, with around 30% found just once. Sequencing input: PBMCs. The receptors were sampled from a woman between 18 and 50 years old in good health.

The chain recombines TRBV7-9 with TRBJ1-1, with D unclear. The CDR3 is 14 residues long. Germline loops: CDR1 SEHNR, CDR2 FQNEAQ (reference sequence). V was shortened by 5 bases and J by 7 bases, with 17 bases between the two germline ends. This chain's CDR3 is CASSGKGSGHEAFF. CDR3 bases: TGTGCCAGCAGCGGTAAGGGATCTGGTCATGAAGCTTTCTTT.

The chain couples TRBV12-3 or TRBV12-4 to TRBJ2-2; D gene uncertain. V gave up 8 bases and J gave up 3 bases, with 10 bases separating them. This CDR3 is built from 13 residues. The CDR3 sequence: CASLRQYTGELFF. The CDR3 region has the DNA TGTGCCAGCCTACGGCAGTACACCGGGGAGCTGTTTTTT.

The chain combines TRBV9 with TRBJ2-7; 10 bases agree with TRBD1. V dropped 0 bases and J dropped 6; count of bases not matched to a gene: 3. The CDR3 sequence is 14 residues long. Germline V gene lookup returns CDR1 SGDLS and CDR2 YYNGEE. The CDR3 DNA reads TGTGCCAGCAGCGTAGGACAGGGGGCATTCGAGCAGTACTTC. Translation gives CASSVGQGAFEQYF.

This clonotype was observed a handful of times. The chain joins TRBV2 to TRBJ1-5; 8 nucleotides match TRBD1. Per germline, CDR1 SNHLY and CDR2 FYNNEI. The CDR3 loop spans 16 amino acids. Trimming removed 9 bases from V and 6 bases from J; junction bases left unmatched: 16. CDR3 sequence: CASFHRDPGQGQPQHF. The DNA of the CDR3 is TGTGCCAGTTTTCACCGGGACCCAGGACAGGGTCAGCCCCAGCATTTT.

The CDR3 coding sequence is TGTGCCAGCAGCTACAATCAGCCCCAGCATTTT. As protein: CASSYNQPQHF. The J gene is TRBJ1-5, the V gene TRBV11-1; D ambiguous. Germline V CDR1 and CDR2: SGHAT, FQDESV (reference sequence). There are 11 residues in the CDR3. V lost 4 bases to trimming and J lost 3 bases, with 1 base between them.

The chain has TRBV12-3 or TRBV12-4 and TRBJ2-1; D gene uncertain. With 3 bases removed from V and 4 bases from J, the gap between germline ends came to 22 bases. The CDR3 spans 18 residues. The CDR3 is CASSFPPTKYTSYNEQFF. The CDR3 DNA reads TGTGCCAGCAGTTTCCCACCCACTAAATATACTTCTTACAATGAGCAGTTCTTC.

The chain has TRBV10-3 and TRBJ1-2, with D perhaps TRBD1 (5 bases). V gave up 0 bases and J gave up 8 bases, with 13 bases separating them. Germline V gene sequence: CDR1 ENHRY, CDR2 SYGVKD. The CDR3 loop spans 14 amino acids. CDR3 DNA sequence: TGTGCCATCAGTGAGTCGTCGCGGGGGTACGGCTACACCTTC. Amino acids: CAISESSRGYGYTF.

This clonotype was seen a handful of times. This rearrangement joins TRBV25-1 to TRBJ1-1; D is undetermined. This CDR3 has 12 amino acids. Trimming pared 3 bases from V and 10 bases from J, leaving 12 bases between. Germline CDR1 and CDR2: MGHDK and SYGVNS. The CDR3 nucleotides are TGTGCCAGCAGTGAGGGGAAGGGAGCAGCTTTCTTT. It is translated as CASSEGKGAAFF.

The chain couples TRBV29-1 to TRBJ1-2; the D gene is possibly TRBD1 (6 bases). Germline values: CDR1 SQVTM, CDR2 ANQGSEA. V was shortened by 6 bases and J by 8 bases, with 16 bases between the two germline ends. This CDR3 spans 12 amino acids. In nucleotides, the CDR3 is TGCAGCGTCCTTTGGGCAGGGGACGGCTACACCTTC. This gives the protein CSVLWAGDGYTF. Full variable domain (outside the CDR3, taken from reference TRBV29-1 and TRBJ1-2): SAVISQKPSRDICQRGTSLTIQCQVDSQVTMMFWYRQQPGQSLTLIATANQGSEATYESGFVIDKFPISRPNLTFSTLTVSNMSPEDSSIYLCSVLWAGDGYTFGSGTRLTVV.

This clonotype was seen a handful of times. The V gene is TRBV12-3 or TRBV12-4, the J gene TRBJ1-2, with D perhaps matching TRBD1 (5 bases). This CDR3 has 13 amino acids. V was cut by 8 bases and J by 0 bases, with 10 bases left in between. CDR3 residues: CASGRDTNYGYTF. The CDR3 DNA sequence: TGTGCCAGCGGCAGGGATACTAACTATGGCTACACCTTC.

This clonotype was recorded only once. An end of the junction does not agree with germline; a read error may underlie this. The chain combines TRBV11-2 with TRBJ1-4; a weak D match, TRBD1 (5 bases). Germline values: CDR1 SGHAT, CDR2 FQNNGV. The length of the CDR3 is 12 residues. The CDR3 nucleotides are TGTGCCGGCAGCTTACAGGTGGAGAAACTGTTTTTT. Protein sequence: CAGSLQVEKLFF.

J is TRBJ1-1 and V is TRBV6-2 or TRBV6-3; D call uncertain. The V gene lost 7 bases and the J gene lost 10 bases, with 19 bases spanning the gap. The CDR3 runs 13 residues. From germline, CDR1 is MNHEY and CDR2 SVGEGT. CDR3 coding DNA: TGTGCCAGCATGGCTGGACGCAACCGGGCAGCTTTCTTT. This encodes CASMAGRNRAAFF.

V usage is TRBV20-1 and J usage is TRBJ1-3; D is undetermined. The V and J ends lost 3 bases and 4 bases respectively, with 10 bases between them. Germline CDR1 is DFQATT and CDR2 is SNEGSKA (reference sequence). The CDR3 is made up of 13 amino acids. The CDR3 loop reads CSASRLAGNTIYF. CDR3 sequence (DNA): TGCAGTGCTAGTCGCCTGGCGGGAAACACCATATATTTT.

This clonotype turned up a few times. The chain combines TRBV11-2 with TRBJ1-1; D remains ambiguous. Germline loops: CDR1 SGHAT, CDR2 FQNNGV. This CDR3 is 10 amino acids long. Trimming stripped 5 bases from V and 10 bases from J, with 8 bases between. CDR3 nucleotide sequence: TGTGCCAGCAGCCTAGTCAGAGCTTTCTTT. Its protein is CASSLVRAFF.

In this sample, this clonotype turned up a few times. The chain recombines TRBV29-1 with TRBJ2-2; tentative D call: TRBD1 (6 bases). The V gene's germline CDR1 is SQVTM and CDR2 ANQGSEA. The CDR3 is 14 residues long. V shed 7 bases and J shed 8 bases, with 20 bases lying between them. CDR3 protein: CSAPTEAQGGELFF. Here the CDR3 DNA reads TGCAGCGCCCCGACAGAGGCTCAGGGGGGGGAGCTGTTTTTT.

The gene calls are TRBV9 and TRBJ2-2; the match to TRBD2 covers 7 bases. This CDR3 is 15 amino acids long. V lost 6 bases, J lost 2 bases, and 7 bases stayed unmatched. Per the germline V gene, CDR1 is SGDLS and CDR2 is YYNGEE. The CDR3 sequence: CASTGRVGNTGELFF. In DNA, the CDR3 is TGTGCCAGCACTGGGAGGGTTGGAAACACCGGGGAGCTGTTTTTT.

This clonotype occurred a few times. The gene calls are TRBV5-6 and TRBJ2-1; possible D gene TRBD2, 6 bases. This CDR3 contains 16 residues. V was clipped by 4 bases and J by 0 bases, with 14 bases between them. Germline V gene data show CDR1 as SGHDT and CDR2 as YYEEEE. This CDR3 reads CASSAPTRSSYNEQFF. In DNA, the CDR3 is TGTGCCAGCAGCGCCCCGACTAGGAGCTCCTACAATGAGCAGTTCTTC.

This clonotype was recorded many times. V and J are TRBV5-1 and TRBJ1-1, with TRBD1 matching over 9 bases. Germline-derived CDR1 and CDR2 are SGHRS and YFSETQ. V lost 3 bases, J lost 5 bases, and 2 bases stayed unmatched. The length of the CDR3 is 13 residues. The CDR3 region is CASSSGQGTEAFF. The CDR3 nucleotides are TGCGCCAGCAGCTCCGGACAGGGGACTGAAGCTTTCTTT. The full variable domain, completed using reference TRBV5-1 and TRBJ1-1, is KAGVTQTPRYLIKTRGQQVTLSCSPISGHRSVSWYQQTPGQGLQFLFEYFSETQRNKGNFPGRFSGRQFSNSRSEMNVSTLELGDSALYLCASSSGQGTEAFFGQGTRLTVV.

This clonotype was seen a few times. The CDR3 bases are TGCAGTGCCACCTTAGGACAGTATGGCTACACCTTC. Amino acids: CSATLGQYGYTF. The rearrangement uses TRBV20-1 and TRBJ1-2, with D perhaps TRBD1 (6 bases). Trimming left V 6 bases short and J 5 bases short, with 13 bases between. Germline V CDR1 and CDR2: DFQATT, SNEGSKA (reference sequence). This CDR3 region has 12 residues.

This clonotype came up many times. This sequence joins TRBV5-4 and TRBJ1-2; D call uncertain. Per the germline V gene, CDR1 is SGHNT and CDR2 is YYREEE (reference sequence). This CDR3 has 15 amino acids. Trimming took off 2 bases at V and 8 bases at J, with 19 bases between the two ends. The chain's CDR3 is CASSLLFPTTEGYTF. CDR3 in DNA: TGTGCCAGCAGCTTATTGTTTCCGACGACGGAGGGCTACACCTTC.

This clonotype showed up just a few times. V gene TRBV12-3 or TRBV12-4 combines with J gene TRBJ1-1, with 7 positions matching TRBD1. CDR3 length equals 15 residues. J gave up 5 bases and V 5 bases, and 11 bases lay outside the gene matches. DNA for the CDR3: TGTGCCAGCAGTCCCCCGAGGGGGCTAGGTACTGAAGCTTTCTTT. Protein product: CASSPPRGLGTEAFF.

The chain uses TRBV7-2 and TRBJ1-1, with D possibly matching TRBD1 (5 bases). Trimming pared 4 bases from V and 3 bases from J, leaving 12 bases between. The germline V gene encodes CDR1 SGHTA and CDR2 FQGNSA. This CDR3 is 14 amino acids long. The CDR3 region is CASSYGRGDTEAFF. CDR3 nucleotide sequence: TGTGCCAGCAGCTACGGACGGGGGGACACTGAAGCTTTCTTT.

On this clonotype itself: The junction does not match germline at one end; this may be a read error. The chain couples TRBV11-2 to TRBJ1-2, with D tentatively TRBD1 (5 bases). The CDR3 is made up of 14 amino acids. Germline V lookup: CDR1 SGHAT, CDR2 FQNNGV. The CDR3 here is CAGSSLAGPKSPHF. CDR3 nucleotide sequence: TGTGCCGGCAGCTCCTTGGCAGGGCCCAAGAGTCCCCACTTC.

This clonotype was detected ten times or more. The rearrangement joins TRBV14 to TRBJ1-1; perhaps TRBD1 as D (5 bases). Germline CDR1 and CDR2: SGHDN and FVKESK. The V gene lost 1 base and the J gene lost 0 bases, with 30 bases spanning the gap. CDR3 size: 22 residues. The CDR3 reads CASSQVFGFGDPTRGMNTEAFF. CDR3 DNA sequence: TGTGCCAGCAGCCAAGTTTTCGGTTTTGGGGACCCAACCCGAGGGATGAACACTGAAGCTTTCTTT.

This clonotype occurred a few times. V is TRBV18 and J is TRBJ1-5; D is perhaps TRBD1 (6 bases). Trimming cost V 3 bases and J 4 bases, with 16 bases left between them. The germline gives CDR1 KGHSH, CDR2 LQKENI. The CDR3 spans 16 residues. CDR3 amino acids: CASSPGTGQPNQPQHF. The CDR3 coding sequence is TGTGCCAGCTCACCCGGAACGGGACAACCAAATCAGCCCCAGCATTTT.

The chain couples TRBV20-1 to TRBJ1-1, with a weak D call TRBD1 (5 bases). Germline CDR1 and CDR2: DFQATT and SNEGSKA (reference sequence). Trimming shortened V by 4 bases and J by 1 base, and 16 bases separated the two germline ends. The CDR3 spans 15 residues. The CDR3 loop is CSAKFQPGGNTEAFF. The CDR3 DNA reads TGCAGTGCTAAGTTCCAGCCCGGGGGGAACACTGAAGCTTTCTTT.